The clone carrying this TCR beta chain was observed at least ten times. Its antigen is not identified. Clinical symptoms, serum thyroxine, TRAb, thyroid ultrasound and orbital computed tomography informed diagnoses. Isolation of PBMCs was performed on around 9.7 ml fresh peripheral blood. The CDR3 regions of TCR beta were amplified from RNA transcripts. The HTBI set primed first-round TCR CDR3 RT-PCR. One entry per CDR3 protein, called by TCRdb with MiXCR from the multiplex PCR reads. The table includes around 99,000 distinct CDR3 sequences, approximately 15% detected once. The data originate from a study of T cells in Graves' hyperthyroidism and ophthalmopathy. Findings and caveats of the study: Appearing also in blood were most of the thyroid clonotypes expanded above 0.001. Model-based prediction identified ophthalmopathy a median roughly 6.1 months prior to its onset.

V gave up 0 bases and J gave up 3 bases; unmatched junction bases: 2. CDR1 is SGHRS, CDR2 YFSETQ, per germline. The CDR3 spans 15 residues. V gene TRBV5-1 combines with J gene TRBJ2-1; 8 nucleotides line up with TRBD2. The sample comprised blood. The source is a woman in her forties or fifties with Graves' hyperthyroidism. CDR3 sequence: CASSLVLAGYNEQFF. Here the CDR3 DNA reads TGCGCCAGCAGCTTGGTTCTAGCGGGCTACAATGAGCAGTTCTTC.